One sample yielded the 25 T cell receptor beta chains listed below, sequenced in a study of blood T cell repertoires in COVID-19 (TCRdb year 2020). The protocol used for the library was the immunoSEQ multiplex PCR assay. This immuneACCESS table, as held by TCRdb, lists in-frame sequences with V and J called but not all clones. Of the missing ones, under half trace to an unresolved V gene in checked studies; the others have no known cause. The sample includes over 250,000 clones, with 85% observed a single time. The ten largest clones represent 5% to 6.5% of the sample. Specimen: peripheral blood. The receptors shown here come from a man between 45 and 60 years old with active or convalescent COVID-19.

The chain links TRBV6-2 or TRBV6-3 to TRBJ2-3; the D gene is possibly TRBD1 (6 bases). From germline, CDR1 is MNHEY and CDR2 SVGEGT. The length of the CDR3 is 15 residues. The ends were cut back, 6 bases at V and 4 bases at J, with 17 bases in the middle. In DNA form, the CDR3 reads TGTGCCAGCAGCTCCAACAGGGTTACGCCAGATACGCAGTATTTT. It encodes CASSSNRVTPDTQYF.

The chain links TRBV5-4 to TRBJ2-1, with D maybe TRBD2 (6 bases). This CDR3 has 16 residues. The V and J ends lost 1 base and 7 bases respectively, with 18 bases between them. Germline-derived CDR1 and CDR2 are SGHNT and YYREEE (reference sequence). The CDR3 protein is CASSLYQRRAGNEQFF. In DNA, the CDR3 is TGTGCCAGCAGCTTGTACCAACGGAGGGCCGGAAATGAGCAGTTCTTC.

The CDR3 DNA follows: TGTGCCAGCAGCTCCCCTCGGGAGGGGGAGACCCAGTACTTC. Residues: CASSSPREGETQYF. The J gene is TRBJ2-5, the V gene TRBV11-2; TRBD2 matches 8 bases. J lost 5 bases, V lost 4 bases, and 6 bases had no gene match. The germline V gene has CDR1 SGHAT and CDR2 FQNNGV. CDR3 length: 14 residues.

The V and J genes are TRBV5-6 and TRBJ1-3; D not resolved. This CDR3 spans 11 amino acids. Germline CDR1 is SGHDT and CDR2 is YYEEEE. Trimming took 3 bases from V and 7 from J, leaving 5 bases between them. CDR3 coding DNA: TGTGCCAGCAGCTCGTTGAACACCATATATTTT. As protein: CASSSLNTIYF.

V and J are TRBV19 and TRBJ2-2; 13 bases align to TRBD2. The V segment lost 5 bases and the J segment 4 bases; nucleotides outside the gene matches: 7. CDR1 and CDR2 (germline): LNHDA, SQIVND (reference sequence). CDR3 length equals 17 residues. CDR3 nucleotide sequence: TGTGCCAGTAGTCCCGGGACTAGCGGGACTATCACCGGGGAGCTGTTTTTT. It specifies CASSPGTSGTITGELFF.

Here the CDR3 DNA reads TGTGCCAGCAGCCCCGGTGGAGGGAAGGCCGGGGAGCTGTTTTTT. It encodes CASSPGGGKAGELFF. The gene calls are TRBV6-2 or TRBV6-3 and TRBJ2-2, with a weak D call TRBD2 (6 bases). V lost 6 bases, J lost 6 bases, and 17 bases lay in between. CDR3 length: 15 amino acids. Germline V gene data show CDR1 as MNHEY and CDR2 as SVGEGT.

The chain recombines TRBV5-4 with TRBJ2-1; TRBD2 might be the D (6 bases). The germline CDR1 and CDR2 sequences are SGHNT and YYREEE (reference sequence). This CDR3 has 17 amino acids. V dropped 0 bases and J dropped 4 bases, with 17 bases sitting between them. Here the CDR3 DNA reads TGTGCCAGCAGCTTGGGGGGGGAGGATCCGAGGTACAATGAGCAGTTCTTC. Its protein product is CASSLGGEDPRYNEQFF.

This chain uses TRBV28 with TRBJ1-2, with 8 nucleotides matching TRBD1. The CDR3 is made up of 15 amino acids. V lost 6 bases, J lost 5 bases, and 11 bases stayed unmatched. The V gene's germline CDR1 is MDHEN and CDR2 SYDVKM. In DNA form, the CDR3 reads TGTGCCAGCAGCATAGGGGCAGGGGGCGGGTATGGCTACACCTTC. Translated: CASSIGAGGGYGYTF.

The rearrangement joins TRBV6-1 to TRBJ1-3, with D possibly matching TRBD1 (5 bases). This CDR3 is 16 amino acids long. Germline V CDR1 and CDR2: MNHNS, SASEGT. The V and J ends lost 2 bases and 0 bases respectively, with 11 bases between them. The CDR3 sequence is CASSEPRQTSGNTIYF. The CDR3 DNA reads TGTGCCAGCAGTGAACCTAGACAGACCTCTGGAAACACCATATATTTT.

The rearrangement uses TRBV7-6 and TRBJ2-2; 8 bases align to TRBD2. The CDR3 length is 15 residues. Germline lookup yields CDR1 SGHVS and CDR2 FNYEAQ. The V and J ends lost 7 bases and 4 bases, in that order; junction bases with no gene match: 8. The DNA of the CDR3 is TGTGCCAGCATCTTGCGGGAGGAAGGCACCGGGGAGCTGTTTTTT. This gives the protein CASILREEGTGELFF.

CDR3 protein: CASSLNGNYGYTF. DNA of the CDR3: TGTGCCAGCAGTTTGAACGGGAACTATGGCTACACCTTC. The chain employs TRBV12-3 or TRBV12-4 and TRBJ1-2; D remains ambiguous. The CDR3 has 13 residues. V lost 3 bases, J lost 2 bases, and 7 bases lay in between.

The chain joins TRBV25-1 to TRBJ2-7; D remains ambiguous. This CDR3 is 14 amino acids long. Germline V gene lookup returns CDR1 MGHDK and CDR2 SYGVNS. The V and J ends lost 2 bases and 3 bases respectively, with 11 bases between them. The CDR3 nucleotides read TGTGCCAGCAGTGAAACAGTAAATTACTACGAGCAGTACTTC. Translated, it gives CASSETVNYYEQYF.

The V gene is TRBV5-4, the J gene TRBJ1-2, with 10 bases fitting TRBD1. The ends lost 0 bases at V and 5 bases at J; junction bases unmatched: 7. The CDR3 has 16 residues. CDR1 and CDR2 from the germline V gene are SGHNT and YYREEE (reference sequence). CDR3 DNA sequence: TGTGCCAGCAGCTTGGGGGCCGGGACAGGGGTATATGGCTACACCTTC. Encoded protein: CASSLGAGTGVYGYTF.

The chain uses TRBV5-4 and TRBJ1-4; 7 nucleotides match TRBD1. CDR3 length: 13 residues. Germline CDR1 and CDR2: SGHNT and YYREEE (reference sequence). The trim removed 4 bases at V and 8 bases at J, leaving 5 bases unmatched. The CDR3 is CASSLDRDEKLFF. Written as DNA, the CDR3 is TGTGCCAGCAGCCTTGACAGGGACGAAAAACTGTTTTTT.

The J gene is TRBJ1-2, the V gene TRBV27, with 7 bases identical to TRBD1. J gave up 4 bases and V 4 bases, and 15 bases lay outside the gene matches. The length of the CDR3 is 17 residues. Looked up from germline, CDR1 is MNHEY and CDR2 is SMNVEV (reference sequence). CDR3 protein: CASSYSQDRAFPYGYTF. CDR3 nucleotide sequence: TGTGCCAGCAGTTACTCCCAAGACAGGGCATTCCCCTATGGCTACACCTTC.

The V and J genes are TRBV19 and TRBJ2-1, with 14 bases matching TRBD2. Per germline, CDR1 LNHDA and CDR2 SQIVND (reference sequence). The trim removed 3 bases at V and 7 bases at J, leaving 5 bases unmatched. The CDR3 has 16 amino acids. CDR3 nucleotide sequence: TGTGCCAGTAGTATCGGACTAGCGGGAGGCGGGAATGAGCAGTTCTTC. Translated, it gives CASSIGLAGGGNEQFF.

The chain uses TRBV11-1 and TRBJ2-1; the match to TRBD2 covers 11 bases. Germline V CDR1 and CDR2: SGHAT, FQDESV (reference sequence). V shed 5 bases, J shed 7 bases, and the junction held 7 bases outside the gene matches. This CDR3 has 15 residues. This CDR3 reads CASSLGLAVSNEQFF. CDR3 bases: TGTGCCAGCAGCCTGGGACTAGCGGTCTCAAATGAGCAGTTCTTC.

The chain combines TRBV11-1 with TRBJ2-7; 8 bases match TRBD1. In germline, CDR1 is SGHAT, CDR2 FQDESV (reference sequence). This CDR3 has 14 residues. With V trimmed by 5 bases and J by 6 bases, 9 bases remained unmatched. The CDR3 nucleotides are TGTGCCAGCAGCACACTGGACAGGGCCTTCGAGCAGTACTTC. Translation: CASSTLDRAFEQYF.

The rearrangement links TRBV20-1 to TRBJ2-3; D may be TRBD2 (6 bases). Germline V gene lookup returns CDR1 DFQATT and CDR2 SNEGSKA (reference sequence). Trimming left V 3 bases short and J 0 bases short, with 16 bases between. This CDR3 is 16 amino acids long. The CDR3 here is CSASNLLAPSTDTQYF. In DNA, the CDR3 is TGCAGTGCTAGTAATCTACTAGCCCCCAGCACAGATACGCAGTATTTT.

The genes are TRBV19 and TRBJ1-5, with a tentative D call TRBD1 (6 bases). The CDR3 sequence is 14 residues long. Per germline, CDR1 LNHDA and CDR2 SQIVND (reference sequence). V was cut by 6 bases and J by 0 bases, with 9 bases left in between. CDR3 sequence: CASREDSSNQPQHF. CDR3 in DNA: TGTGCCAGTAGGGAGGACAGTAGCAATCAGCCCCAGCATTTT.

As DNA, the CDR3 is TGTGCCAGCAGCCAAGCCGGGACAGGGCTGGGCTACACCTTC. This sequence encodes CASSQAGTGLGYTF. This sequence joins TRBV14 and TRBJ1-2; 9 bases match TRBD1. The CDR3 contains 14 residues. The ends lost 1 base at V and 8 bases at J; junction bases unmatched: 5. Germline lookup yields CDR1 SGHDN and CDR2 FVKESK.

This rearrangement joins TRBV30 to TRBJ2-1; 11 bases map to TRBD2. The CDR3 totals 18 residues. Germline V gene lookup returns CDR1 GTSNPN and CDR2 SVGIG (reference sequence). J was trimmed by 8 bases and V by 1 base; bases with no gene match: 16. The CDR3 loop reads CAWSGLVAGGPVWYEQFF. The CDR3 region has the DNA TGTGCCTGGAGTGGATTAGTAGCGGGAGGGCCGGTATGGTATGAGCAGTTCTTC.

This clone was observed once. This sequence joins TRBV4-1 and TRBJ2-3; D unresolved. The CDR3 sequence is 13 residues long. Germline-derived CDR1 and CDR2 are MGHRA and YSYEKL. V shed 4 bases and J shed 9 bases, with 14 bases lying between them. Here the CDR3 DNA reads TGCGCCAGCAGCCGTGCAGTTACGGAGACGCAGTATTTT. Its translation is CASSRAVTETQYF.

The chain employs TRBV6-6 and TRBJ2-3, with D possibly matching TRBD1 (7 bases). The CDR3 spans 20 residues. Trimming removed 6 bases from V and 2 bases from J, with 30 bases in between. Germline V gene data show CDR1 as MNHNY and CDR2 as SVGAGI (reference sequence). The CDR3 coding sequence is TGTGCCAGCAGCCACCACTCAAACGTAAGGGGGCGGGGATACACAGATACGCAGTATTTT. This sequence encodes CASSHHSNVRGRGYTDTQYF.

The chain uses TRBV3-1 (or the pseudogene TRBV3-2) and TRBJ1-1; D may be TRBD1 (5 bases). There are 15 residues in the CDR3. The ends were cut back, 1 base at V and 7 bases at J, with 16 bases in the middle. CDR1 and CDR2 from the germline V gene are LGHDT and YNNKEL (reference sequence). The CDR3 here is CASSQVGLRAIEAFF. The CDR3 nucleotides are TGTGCCAGCAGCCAAGTAGGGCTCAGGGCTATTGAAGCTTTCTTT.